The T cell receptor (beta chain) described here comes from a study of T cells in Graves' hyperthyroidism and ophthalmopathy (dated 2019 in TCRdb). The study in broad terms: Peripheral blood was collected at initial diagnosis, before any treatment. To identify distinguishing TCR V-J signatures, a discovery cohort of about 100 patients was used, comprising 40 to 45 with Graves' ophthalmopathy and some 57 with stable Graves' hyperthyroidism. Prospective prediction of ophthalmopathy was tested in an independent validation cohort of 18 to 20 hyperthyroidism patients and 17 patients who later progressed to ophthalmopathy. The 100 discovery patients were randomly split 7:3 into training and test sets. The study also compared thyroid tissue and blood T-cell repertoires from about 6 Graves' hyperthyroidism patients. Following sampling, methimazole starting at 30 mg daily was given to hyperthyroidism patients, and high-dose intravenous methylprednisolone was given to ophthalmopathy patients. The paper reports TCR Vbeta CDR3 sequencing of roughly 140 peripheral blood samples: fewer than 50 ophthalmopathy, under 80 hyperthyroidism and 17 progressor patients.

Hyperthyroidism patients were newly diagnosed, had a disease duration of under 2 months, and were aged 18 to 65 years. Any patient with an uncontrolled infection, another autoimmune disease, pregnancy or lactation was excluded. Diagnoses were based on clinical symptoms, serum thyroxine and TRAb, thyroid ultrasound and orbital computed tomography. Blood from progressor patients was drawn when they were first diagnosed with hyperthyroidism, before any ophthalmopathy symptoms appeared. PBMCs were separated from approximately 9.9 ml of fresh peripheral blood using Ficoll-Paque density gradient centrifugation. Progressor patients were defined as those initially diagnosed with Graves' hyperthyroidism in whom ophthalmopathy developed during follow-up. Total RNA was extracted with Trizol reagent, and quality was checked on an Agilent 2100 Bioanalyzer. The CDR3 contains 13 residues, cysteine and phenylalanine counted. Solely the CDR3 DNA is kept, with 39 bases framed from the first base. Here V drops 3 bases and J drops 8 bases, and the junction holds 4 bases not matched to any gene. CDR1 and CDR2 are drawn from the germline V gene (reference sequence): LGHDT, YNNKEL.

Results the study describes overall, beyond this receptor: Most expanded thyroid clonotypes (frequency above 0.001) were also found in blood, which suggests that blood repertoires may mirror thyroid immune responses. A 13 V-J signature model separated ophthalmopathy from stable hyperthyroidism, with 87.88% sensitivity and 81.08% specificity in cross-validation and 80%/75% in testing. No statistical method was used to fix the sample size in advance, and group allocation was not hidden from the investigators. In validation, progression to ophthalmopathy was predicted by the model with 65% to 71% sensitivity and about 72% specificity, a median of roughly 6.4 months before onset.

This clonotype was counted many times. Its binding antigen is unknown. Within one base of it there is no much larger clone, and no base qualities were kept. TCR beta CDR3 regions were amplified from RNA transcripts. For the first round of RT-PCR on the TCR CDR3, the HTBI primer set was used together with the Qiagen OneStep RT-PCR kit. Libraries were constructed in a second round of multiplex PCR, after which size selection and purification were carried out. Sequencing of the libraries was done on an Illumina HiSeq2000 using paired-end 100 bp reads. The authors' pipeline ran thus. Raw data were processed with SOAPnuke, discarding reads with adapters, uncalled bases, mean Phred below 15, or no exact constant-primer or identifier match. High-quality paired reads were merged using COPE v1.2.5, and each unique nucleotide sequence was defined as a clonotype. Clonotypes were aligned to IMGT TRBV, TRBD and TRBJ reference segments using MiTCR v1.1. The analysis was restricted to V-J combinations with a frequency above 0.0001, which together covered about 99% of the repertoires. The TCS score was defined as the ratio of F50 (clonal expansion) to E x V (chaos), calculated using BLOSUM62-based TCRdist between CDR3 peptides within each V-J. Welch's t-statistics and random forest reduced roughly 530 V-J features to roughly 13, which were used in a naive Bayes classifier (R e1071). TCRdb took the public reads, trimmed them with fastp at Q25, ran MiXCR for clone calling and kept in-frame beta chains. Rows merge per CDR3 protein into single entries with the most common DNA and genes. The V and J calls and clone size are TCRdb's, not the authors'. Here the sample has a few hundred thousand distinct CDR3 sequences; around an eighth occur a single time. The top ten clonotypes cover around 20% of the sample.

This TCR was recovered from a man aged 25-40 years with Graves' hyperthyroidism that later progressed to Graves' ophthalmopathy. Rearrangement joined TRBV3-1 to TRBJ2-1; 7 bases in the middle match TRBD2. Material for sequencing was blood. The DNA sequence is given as TGTGCCAGCAGCCACGGACTAGTTCATGAGCAGTTCTTC. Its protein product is CASSHGLVHEQFF.